This TCR beta chain was profiled in a study of radiation and T cells in renal cell carcinoma. Study-level points and caveats: Without pretreatment biopsies, baseline tumor clonotype presence was undetermined.

Sequencing was performed with immunoSEQ multiplex PCR; in TCRdb, only in-frame clones are kept and a portion is missing. Among over 35,000 clones, about 82% were seen once, and the ten largest hold 27%. As for this clone: Antigen: not known.

The CDR3 runs to 15 residues. The V gene's germline CDR1 is SGHAT and CDR2 FQNNGV. The V and J ends lost 5 bases and 2 bases respectively, with 13 bases between them. Time point denoted: blood 4 weeks post-SBRT, at nephrectomy. Treatment given: 15 Gy SBRT to primary tumor, nephrectomy 4 weeks later. The patient's renal cell carcinoma had clear cell pathology. The source of this sequence is a woman in her 70s with renal cell carcinoma. The chain employs TRBV11-2 and TRBJ1-5, with D possibly being TRBD1 (5 bases). Sequenced here: blood, sampled from a patient whose treatment included radiotherapy and nephrectomy. The CDR3 loop reads CASSPGGGGNQPQHF. In DNA form, the CDR3 reads TGTGCCAGCAGCCCCGGGGGGGGAGGCAATCAGCCCCAGCATTTT.